This entry concerns a single T cell receptor (beta chain). The antigen is not known. Clones were read by immunoSEQ multiplex PCR, and TCRdb kept only the in-frame ones, dropping some. Here the sample spans 120,000 or so clones, approximately 88% being singletons. Trimming stripped 5 bases from V and 3 bases from J, with 9 bases between. Germline V gene sequence: CDR1 MNHEY, CDR2 SMNVEV (reference sequence). The CDR3 has 13 residues. This entry belongs to a study of identifying expanded T cells in peripheral blood. General study results and limits: Over about two and four weeks, about 16 and 19 clones changed, versus around 1.3 between replicates.

This receptor was obtained from a person aged 18-70 years in good health. The V and J genes are TRBV27 and TRBJ2-3; D gene uncertain. Sequencing was done on a sample of blood. The CDR3 DNA reads TGTGCCAGCAGTCCGGTAGTTACAGATACGCAGTATTTT. Encoded protein: CASSPVVTDTQYF.